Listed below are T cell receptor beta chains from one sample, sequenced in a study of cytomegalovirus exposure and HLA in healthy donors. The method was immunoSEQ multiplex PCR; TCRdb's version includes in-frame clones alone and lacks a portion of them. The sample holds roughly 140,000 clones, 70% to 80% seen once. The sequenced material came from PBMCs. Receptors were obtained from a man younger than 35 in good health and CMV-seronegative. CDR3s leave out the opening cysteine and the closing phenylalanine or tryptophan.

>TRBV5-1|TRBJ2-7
ASSVGQNGEQY
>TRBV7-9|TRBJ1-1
ASTPRSGLTEAF
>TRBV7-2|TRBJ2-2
ASSLGGLGTGELF
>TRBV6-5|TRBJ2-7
ASSYSSSYEQY
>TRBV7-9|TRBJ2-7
ASSLVPLAGGFYEQY
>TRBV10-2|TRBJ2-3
ASSETSGLTDTQY
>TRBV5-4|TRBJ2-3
ASSLAGEIHTQY
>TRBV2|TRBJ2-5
ASGRGTGGETQY
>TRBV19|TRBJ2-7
ASSIGLEGQGSYEQY
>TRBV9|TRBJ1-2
ASRGTSYGYT
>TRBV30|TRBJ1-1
AWMVANTEAF
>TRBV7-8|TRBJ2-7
ASSFLGSSYEQY
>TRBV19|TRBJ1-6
ASSIGPGQDDNSPLH